Listed here are 20 T cell receptor beta chains from one sample, sequenced in a study of identical twins. In TCRdb, the 5' RACE reads were re-called with MiXCR into one record per CDR3 protein. The repertoire consists of under 800,000 distinct CDR3 sequences, with roughly 20% occurring once and the leading ten covering 4% to 5.5%. These sequences were also reported in another study, on T cells expressing NK-cell markers.

The sequenced sample consisted of PBMCs. These receptors all come from a woman under 30 in good health.

The sample holds a few counts of this clonotype. V gene TRBV20-1 combines with J gene TRBJ2-1; D not resolved. The germline V gene encodes CDR1 DFQATT and CDR2 SNEGSKA (reference sequence). The CDR3 is 10 residues long. CDR3 in amino acids: CSAMRNEQFF. CDR3 coding DNA: TGCAGCGCCATGAGGAATGAGCAGTTCTTC.

This clonotype has ten or more counts. The chain combines TRBV20-1 with TRBJ1-5; D gene unclear. There are 13 residues in the CDR3. V was shortened by 3 bases and J by 4 bases, with 10 bases between the two germline ends. The germline CDR1 and CDR2 sequences are DFQATT and SNEGSKA (reference sequence). The DNA of the CDR3 is TGCAGTGCTAGTGAAGAGGGTAATCAGCCCCAGCATTTT. This sequence encodes CSASEEGNQPQHF.

Ten or more counts support this clonotype. The rearrangement links TRBV10-3 to TRBJ2-1; TRBD1 might be the D (6 bases). The CDR3 is 16 residues long. Germline-derived CDR1 and CDR2 are ENHRY and SYGVKD. The V and J ends lost 6 bases and 0 bases respectively, with 15 bases between them. The CDR3 sequence is CAIRTTGRSSYNEQFF. The CDR3 DNA reads as TGTGCCATCAGGACGACAGGTCGTAGCTCCTACAATGAGCAGTTCTTC.

The sample holds many counts of this clonotype. This rearrangement joins TRBV6-1 to TRBJ1-1, with D hard to call. Per germline, CDR1 MNHNS and CDR2 SASEGT. This CDR3 spans 13 amino acids. V was shortened by 2 bases and J by 0 bases, with 4 bases between the two germline ends. For the CDR3, the DNA is TGTGCCAGCAGTGAATCGGTGAACACTGAAGCTTTCTTT. This translates into CASSESVNTEAFF.

This clonotype was seen more than once but under ten times. V is TRBV4-3 and J is TRBJ2-3; the match to TRBD2 covers 10 bases. The germline V gene encodes CDR1 LGHNA and CDR2 YSLEER. V was pared by 4 bases and J by 4 bases, with 17 bases of the junction left unmatched. The CDR3 is 19 amino acids. The CDR3 coding sequence is TGCGCCAGCAGCCCCCGATCTAGCGGGAGCCGGGTGGGCGCAGATACGCAGTATTTT. Translated, it gives CASSPRSSGSRVGADTQYF.

This clonotype has a count of ten or more. The CDR3 nucleotides read TGTGCCAGCAGTGAAATGCGGAGCAGGACGGGACAAGAGACCCAGTACTTC. This translates into CASSEMRSRTGQETQYF. This chain uses TRBV6-1 with TRBJ2-5; the D gene is possibly TRBD2 (5 bases). The germline V gene encodes CDR1 MNHNS and CDR2 SASEGT. The V end was cut by 2 bases, the J end by 2 bases, with 18 bases between. This CDR3 has 17 amino acids.

The chain has TRBV6-1 and TRBJ2-3, with a possible D match to TRBD1 (5 bases). The CDR3 loop spans 14 amino acids. The V and J ends lost 3 bases and 2 bases respectively, with 9 bases between them. Per germline, CDR1 MNHNS and CDR2 SASEGT. The DNA of the CDR3 is TGTGCCAGCAGTGACGGCAGGGACACAGATACGCAGTATTTT. It yields the protein CASSDGRDTDTQYF.

This chain uses TRBV20-1 with TRBJ2-7, with D perhaps matching TRBD2 (5 bases). CDR3 size: 13 residues. From germline, CDR1 is DFQATT and CDR2 SNEGSKA (reference sequence). V was shortened by 3 bases and J by 11 bases, with 20 bases between the two germline ends. The CDR3 is CSASGYEGSRKYF. In nucleotides, the CDR3 is TGCAGTGCTAGCGGTTACGAGGGATCGCGAAAGTACTTC.

The V gene is TRBV29-1, the J gene TRBJ1-5; D gene unclear. The CDR3 covers 13 residues. V dropped 1 base and J dropped 4 bases, with 8 bases sitting between them. CDR1 is SQVTM and CDR2 is ANQGSEA in the germline V gene. In nucleotides, the CDR3 is TGCAGCGTTGAAGTTCAGGTGAATCAGCCCCAGCATTTT. It codes for CSVEVQVNQPQHF.

This clonotype has only a few counts. The J gene is TRBJ2-2, the V gene TRBV20-1, with D possibly being TRBD1 or TRBD2 (6 bases each). The CDR3 runs to 17 residues. Looked up from germline, CDR1 is DFQATT and CDR2 is SNEGSKA (reference sequence). Trimming pared 1 base from V and 4 bases from J, leaving 19 bases between. This CDR3 reads CSARVLGWGASTGELFF. The CDR3 coding sequence is TGCAGTGCTAGAGTGTTGGGGTGGGGGGCTTCCACCGGGGAGCTGTTTTTT.

This rearrangement joins TRBV6-1 to TRBJ2-7; D is perhaps TRBD1 (7 bases). V was cut by 6 bases and J by 2 bases, with 17 bases left in between. CDR3 length equals 15 residues. The V gene's germline CDR1 is MNHNS and CDR2 SASEGT. CDR3 sequence reads: CASRKFRGATYEQYF. The CDR3 DNA reads TGTGCCAGCAGGAAATTCAGGGGGGCAACCTACGAGCAGTACTTC.

This clonotype was seen at least ten times. V gene TRBV5-1 combines with J gene TRBJ1-6; D is unresolved. The CDR3 runs 14 residues. Germline lookup yields CDR1 SGHRS and CDR2 YFSETQ. Trimming removed 1 base at V and 6 bases at J, with 8 bases between. CDR3 sequence: CASSLTGSNSPLHF. For the CDR3, the DNA is TGCGCCAGCAGCTTGACGGGGTCTAATTCACCCCTCCACTTT.

This clonotype was counted a few times. This rearrangement joins TRBV18 to TRBJ1-4, with a possible D match to TRBD1 (6 bases). V was pared by 4 bases and J by 5 bases, with 14 bases between. Germline CDR1 reads KGHSH; CDR2 reads LQKENI. This CDR3 spans 15 amino acids. CDR3 in DNA: TGTGCCAGCTCACTTAACTTGGACAGCAATGAAAAACTGTTTTTT. This gives the protein CASSLNLDSNEKLFF.

In this sample, this clonotype turned up a few times. CDR3 loop: CASTMGFSEQFF. The CDR3 DNA is TGTGCCAGCACCATGGGTTTTAGTGAGCAGTTCTTC. The chain uses TRBV2 and TRBJ2-1; D gene uncertain. This CDR3 comprises 12 residues. V lost 7 bases and J 9 bases, leaving 13 bases between the germline ends. In germline, CDR1 is SNHLY, CDR2 FYNNEI.

This clonotype was seen once. The junction departs from germline at one end; a sequencing error may be responsible. This rearrangement joins TRBV6-1 to TRBJ2-2, with 7 bases aligning to TRBD1. CDR1 is MNHNS, CDR2 SASEGT, per germline. This CDR3 contains 15 residues. The CDR3 reads CASRTPGQNTVELFF. The CDR3, as DNA: TGTGCCAGCAGAACCCCGGGACAGAACACCGTGGAGCTGTTTTTT.

The DNA of the CDR3 is TGCAGTGGGGCGTCAGGGTCATCCTCTGGAAACACCATATATTTT. Encoded protein: CSGASGSSSGNTIYF. V and J are TRBV20-1 and TRBJ1-3; D is possibly TRBD1 (5 bases). This CDR3 comprises 15 residues. Trimming cost V 7 bases and J 0 bases, with 16 bases left between them. The V gene's germline CDR1 is DFQATT and CDR2 SNEGSKA (reference sequence).

The chain joins TRBV5-1 to TRBJ2-7; the D is unclear. Germline V gene data show CDR1 as SGHRS and CDR2 as YFSETQ. Trimming took 0 bases from V and 10 from J, leaving 14 bases between them. The CDR3 spans 13 residues. In nucleotides, the CDR3 is TGCGCCAGCAGCTTGGAGCCAGGACCCGTTCAGTACTTC. This sequence encodes CASSLEPGPVQYF.

This clonotype was counted between two and nine times. The gene calls are TRBV29-1 and TRBJ1-2; maybe TRBD1 (5 bases). The ends were cut back, 7 bases at V and 4 bases at J, with 16 bases in the middle. CDR1 and CDR2 from the germline V gene are SQVTM and ANQGSEA. The CDR3 contains 13 residues. The CDR3 nucleotides are TGCAGCGACGAGGGTGGCAGGGCCTATGGCTACACCTTC. Translating it yields CSDEGGRAYGYTF.

This clonotype was seen more than once but under ten times. This chain connects TRBV11-1 to TRBJ2-6; TRBD1 matches at 12 bases. The J segment lost 3 bases and the V segment lost 2 bases, leaving 5 bases of the junction unmatched. The germline gives CDR1 SGHAT, CDR2 FQDESV (reference sequence). This CDR3 contains 18 residues. CDR3 residues: CASSLKGTGGFGANVLTF. The CDR3 DNA reads as TGTGCCAGCAGCTTAAAAGGGACAGGGGGCTTTGGGGCCAACGTCCTGACTTTC.

V usage is TRBV28 and J usage is TRBJ2-7, with TRBD2 matching over 7 bases. CDR1 and CDR2 (germline): MDHEN, SYDVKM. The CDR3 runs to 17 residues. The trim removed 3 bases at V and 4 bases at J, leaving 15 bases unmatched. The CDR3 spells CASSFFGGGPGRYEQYF. CDR3 sequence (DNA): TGTGCCAGCAGTTTCTTCGGGGGAGGGCCCGGGCGGTACGAGCAGTACTTC.